Sequencing of this TCR beta chain was carried out in a study of blood T cell repertoires in COVID-19. Study in general: Acute and convalescent COVID-19 specimens originated in the United States, Italy and Spain. PBMCs, B-cell-depleted T cells, or T cells were the source of the cDNA or gDNA that made up the material.

CDR3 length: 15 amino acids. The trim removed 1 base at V and 5 bases at J, leaving 2 bases unmatched. Germline values: CDR1 SNHLY, CDR2 FYNNEI. How the authors handled the data: Reference gene primer amplification gave nucleated cell count estimates. Assay: immunoSEQ multiplex PCR; the TCRdb copy retains only in-frame clones and omits some. The V and J calls and clone size come from that table; D and trimming were worked out from the DNA. The sample carries around 240,000 clones, about 86% recorded once. The chain joins TRBV2 to TRBJ1-5, with 10 bases that match TRBD1. Sequencing was performed on peripheral blood. The clonotype comes from a woman in her twenties or thirties who had recovered from COVID-19. DNA for the CDR3: TGTGCCAGCAGTGAAGGGACAGGGGGTTATCAGCCCCAGCATTTT. This codes for CASSEGTGGYQPQHF.